The entry that follows covers one T cell receptor beta chain sequence. Antigen: not known. This sample was included in a study of T cell responses to AZD1222 COVID-19 vaccine. Study-level results: Clonal diversity may have been underestimated, and the donors were mostly white British, with more females than males.

V lost 11 bases and J lost 4; bases outside the gene matches: 29. This CDR3 contains 20 residues. Method: immunoSEQ multiplex PCR; TCRdb's copy keeps in-frame clones and lacks some. The sample lists roughly 250,000 clones; more than 85% were seen once. The chain employs TRBV23-1 and TRBJ2-7, with 10 nucleotides matching TRBD2. TRBV23-1 is assigned to the ORF class and has an uncertain function. Here the sequenced sample was peripheral blood, taken on day 0 of AZD1222 vaccination. This TCR was recovered from an adult in good health. The CDR3 DNA follows: TGCGCCCCCAACCCCCACAAAGCTAGCGGGAGTTATCTGGATGGATACGAGCAGTACTTC. This codes for CAPNPHKASGSYLDGYEQYF.